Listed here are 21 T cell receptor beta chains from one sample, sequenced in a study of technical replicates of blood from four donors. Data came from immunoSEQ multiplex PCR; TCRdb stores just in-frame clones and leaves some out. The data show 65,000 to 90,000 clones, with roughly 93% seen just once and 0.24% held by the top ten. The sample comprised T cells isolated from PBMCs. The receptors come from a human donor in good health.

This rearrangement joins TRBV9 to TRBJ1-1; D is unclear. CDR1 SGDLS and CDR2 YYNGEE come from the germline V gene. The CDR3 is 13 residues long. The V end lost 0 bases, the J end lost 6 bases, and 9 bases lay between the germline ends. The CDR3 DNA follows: TGTGCCAGCAGCGTAGGTTATGGAGCTGAAGCTTTCTTT. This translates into CASSVGYGAEAFF.

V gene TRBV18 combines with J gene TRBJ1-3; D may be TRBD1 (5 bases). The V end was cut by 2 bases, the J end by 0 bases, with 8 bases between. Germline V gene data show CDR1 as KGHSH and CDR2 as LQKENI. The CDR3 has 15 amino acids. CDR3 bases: TGTGCCAGCTCACCAGGGGCGGACTCTGGAAACACCATATATTTT. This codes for CASSPGADSGNTIYF. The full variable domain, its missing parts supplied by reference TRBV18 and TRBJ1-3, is NAGVMQNPRHLVRRRGQEARLRCSPMKGHSHVYWYRQLPEEGLKFMVYLQKENIIDESGMPKERFSAEFPKEGPSILRIQQVVRGDSAAYFCASSPGADSGNTIYFGEGSWLTVV.

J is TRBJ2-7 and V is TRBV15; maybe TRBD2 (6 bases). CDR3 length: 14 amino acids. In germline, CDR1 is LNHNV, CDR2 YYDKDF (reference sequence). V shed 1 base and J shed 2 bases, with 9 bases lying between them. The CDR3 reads CATSRGSGPYEQYF. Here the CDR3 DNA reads TGTGCCACCAGCAGAGGTAGCGGCCCCTACGAGCAGTACTTC.

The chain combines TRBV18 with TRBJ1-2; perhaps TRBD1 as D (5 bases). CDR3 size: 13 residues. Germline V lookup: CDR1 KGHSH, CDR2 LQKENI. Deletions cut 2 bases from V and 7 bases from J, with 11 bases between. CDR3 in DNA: TGTGCCAGCTCACCAAAGACAGAAGGTGGCTACACCTTC. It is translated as CASSPKTEGGYTF.

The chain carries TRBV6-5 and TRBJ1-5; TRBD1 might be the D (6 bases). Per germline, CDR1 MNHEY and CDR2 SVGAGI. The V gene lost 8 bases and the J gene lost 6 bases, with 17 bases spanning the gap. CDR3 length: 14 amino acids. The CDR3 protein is CASRTLQGSQPQHF. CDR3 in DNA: TGTGCCAGCCGAACCCTACAGGGATCTCAGCCCCAGCATTTT.

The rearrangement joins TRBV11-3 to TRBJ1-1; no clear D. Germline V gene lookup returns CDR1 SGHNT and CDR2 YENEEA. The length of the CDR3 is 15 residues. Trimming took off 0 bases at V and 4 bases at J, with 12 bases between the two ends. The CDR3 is CASSLETNSLTEAFF. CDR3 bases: TGTGCCAGCAGCTTAGAGACTAACTCACTCACTGAAGCTTTCTTT.

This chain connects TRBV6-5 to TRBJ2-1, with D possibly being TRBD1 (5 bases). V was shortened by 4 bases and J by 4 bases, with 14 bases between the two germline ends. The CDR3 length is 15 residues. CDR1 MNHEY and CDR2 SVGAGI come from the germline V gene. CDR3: CASSSHDREYNEQFF. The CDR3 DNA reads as TGTGCCAGCAGTTCCCATGACAGAGAATACAATGAGCAGTTCTTC.

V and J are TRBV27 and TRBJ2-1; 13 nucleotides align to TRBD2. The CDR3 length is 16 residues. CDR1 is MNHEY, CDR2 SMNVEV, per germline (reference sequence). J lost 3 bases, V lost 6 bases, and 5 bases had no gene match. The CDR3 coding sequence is TGTGCCAGCAGCTCCGGGACTAGCGGGGACTACAATGAGCAGTTCTTC. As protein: CASSSGTSGDYNEQFF.

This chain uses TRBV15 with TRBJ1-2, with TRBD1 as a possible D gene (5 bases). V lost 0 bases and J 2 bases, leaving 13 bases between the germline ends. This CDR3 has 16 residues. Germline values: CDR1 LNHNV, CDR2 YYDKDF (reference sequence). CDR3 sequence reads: CATSRDLHRQNYGYTF. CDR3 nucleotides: TGTGCCACCAGCAGAGATTTGCACAGGCAAAACTATGGCTACACCTTC.

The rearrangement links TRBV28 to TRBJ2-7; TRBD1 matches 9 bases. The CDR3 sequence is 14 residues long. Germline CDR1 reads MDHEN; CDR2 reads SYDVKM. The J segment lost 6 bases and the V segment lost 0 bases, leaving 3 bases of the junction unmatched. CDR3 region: CASSLWTGGGEQYF. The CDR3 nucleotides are TGTGCCAGCAGTTTATGGACAGGGGGAGGCGAGCAGTACTTC.

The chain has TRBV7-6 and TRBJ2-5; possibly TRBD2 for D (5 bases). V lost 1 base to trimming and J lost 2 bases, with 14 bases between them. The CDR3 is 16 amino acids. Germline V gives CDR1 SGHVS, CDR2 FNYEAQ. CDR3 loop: CASSLGTRATQETQYF. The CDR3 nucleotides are TGTGCCAGCAGCTTAGGCACTAGAGCGACTCAAGAGACCCAGTACTTC.

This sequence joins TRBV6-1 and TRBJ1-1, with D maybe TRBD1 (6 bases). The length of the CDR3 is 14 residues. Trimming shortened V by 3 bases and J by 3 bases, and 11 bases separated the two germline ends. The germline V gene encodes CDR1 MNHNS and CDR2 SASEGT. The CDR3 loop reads CASSDRTAYTEAFF. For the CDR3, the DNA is TGTGCCAGCAGTGATCGGACAGCTTACACTGAAGCTTTCTTT.

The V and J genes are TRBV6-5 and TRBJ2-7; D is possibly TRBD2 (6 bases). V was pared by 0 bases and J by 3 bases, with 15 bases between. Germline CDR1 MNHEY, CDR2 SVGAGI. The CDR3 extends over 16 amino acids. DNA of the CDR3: TGTGCCAGCAGTTACTCGGAGGCGGGGAGAGGCTACGAGCAGTACTTC. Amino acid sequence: CASSYSEAGRGYEQYF.

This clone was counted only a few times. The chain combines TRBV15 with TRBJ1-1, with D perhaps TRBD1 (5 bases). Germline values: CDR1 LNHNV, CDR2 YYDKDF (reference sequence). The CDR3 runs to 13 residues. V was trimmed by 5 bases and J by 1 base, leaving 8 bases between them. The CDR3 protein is CATSFTGNTEAFF. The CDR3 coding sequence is TGTGCCACCAGCTTCACAGGGAACACTGAAGCTTTCTTT.

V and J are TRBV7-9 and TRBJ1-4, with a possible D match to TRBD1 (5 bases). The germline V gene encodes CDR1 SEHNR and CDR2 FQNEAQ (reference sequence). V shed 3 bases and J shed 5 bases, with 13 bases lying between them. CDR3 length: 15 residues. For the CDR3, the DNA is TGTGCCAGCAGCTTTGGTGGGGACTCCAATGAAAAACTGTTTTTT. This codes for CASSFGGDSNEKLFF.

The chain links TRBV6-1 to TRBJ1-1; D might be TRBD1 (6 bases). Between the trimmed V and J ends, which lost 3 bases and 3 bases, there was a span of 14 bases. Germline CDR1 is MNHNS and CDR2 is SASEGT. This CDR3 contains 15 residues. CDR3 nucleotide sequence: TGTGCCAGCAGTGACGACAGGTCCTATTACACTGAAGCTTTCTTT. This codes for CASSDDRSYYTEAFF.

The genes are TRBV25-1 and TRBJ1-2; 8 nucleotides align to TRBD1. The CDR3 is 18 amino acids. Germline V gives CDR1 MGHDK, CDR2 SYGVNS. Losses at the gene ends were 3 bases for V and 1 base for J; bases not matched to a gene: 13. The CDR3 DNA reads TGTGCCAGCAGTGAGTTCCGGACAGGGCACGAACGTAACTATGGCTACACCTTC. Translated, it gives CASSEFRTGHERNYGYTF.

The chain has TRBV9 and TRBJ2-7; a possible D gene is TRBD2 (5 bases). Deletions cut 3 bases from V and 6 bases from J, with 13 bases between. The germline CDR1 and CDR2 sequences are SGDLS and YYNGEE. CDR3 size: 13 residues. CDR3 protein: CASSGEGVAEQYF. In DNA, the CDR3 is TGTGCCAGCAGCGGTGAGGGAGTGGCCGAGCAGTACTTC.

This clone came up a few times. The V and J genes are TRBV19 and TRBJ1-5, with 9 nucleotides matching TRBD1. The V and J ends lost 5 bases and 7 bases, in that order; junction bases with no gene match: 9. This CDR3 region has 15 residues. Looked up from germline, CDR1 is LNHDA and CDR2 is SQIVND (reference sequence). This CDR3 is CASSPPGQGPQPQHF. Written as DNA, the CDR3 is TGTGCCAGTAGTCCCCCCGGACAGGGGCCCCAGCCCCAGCATTTT.

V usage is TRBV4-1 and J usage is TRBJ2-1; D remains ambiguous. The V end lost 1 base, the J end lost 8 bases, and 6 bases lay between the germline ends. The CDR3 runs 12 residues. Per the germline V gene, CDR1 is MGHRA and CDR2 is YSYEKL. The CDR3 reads CASSQGRDEQFF. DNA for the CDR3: TGCGCCAGCAGCCAAGGTCGGGATGAGCAGTTCTTC.

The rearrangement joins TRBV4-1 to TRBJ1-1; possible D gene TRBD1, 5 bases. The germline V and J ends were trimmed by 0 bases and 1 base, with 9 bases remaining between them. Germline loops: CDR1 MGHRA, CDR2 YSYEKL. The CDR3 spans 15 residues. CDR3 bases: TGCGCCAGCAGCCAAGACCCCAGGGAGAACACTGAAGCTTTCTTT. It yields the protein CASSQDPRENTEAFF.